The rows below give T cell receptor beta chains drawn from one sample of a study of identical twins. From the 5' RACE reads, TCRdb called clonotypes with MiXCR, one entry per CDR3 protein. The data hold some 1,700,000 distinct CDR3 sequences, with 32% observed a single time. Sequencing was performed on cord blood. The receptors were sampled from a newborn girl in good health. Each CDR3 is given with its conserved first and last residue. D genes are given only for firm matches. Rows give clone size only sometimes, using once, few, many, or a class for an expanded clone.

J gene	D gene	V gene	clone size	CDR3 DNA	CDR3 protein
TRBJ2-5	NA	TRBV25-1	NA	TGTGCCAGCAGTGAACCCGGGTGGTCCCAAGAGACCCAGTACTTC	CASSEPGWSQETQYF
TRBJ2-1	NA	TRBV12-3/TRBV12-4	many	TGTGCCAGCAGCTCCAGACTGGGCCGCTCCTACAATGAGCAGTTCTTC	CASSSRLGRSYNEQFF
TRBJ2-3	TRBD2	TRBV25-1	few	TGTGCCAGCAGTGCGGCTAGCGGGGGGGCCGATACGCAGTATTTT	CASSAASGGADTQYF
TRBJ2-1	NA	TRBV7-2	NA	TGTGCCAGCAGCTTAGCGGGGGGCGGGGGCGGCGACAATGAGCAGTTCTTC	CASSLAGGGGGDNEQFF
TRBJ1-2	NA	TRBV5-1	NA	TGCGCCAGCAGCTTGGCCGTGTCAGGGGAGTATGGCTACACCTTC	CASSLAVSGEYGYTF
TRBJ2-3	NA	TRBV5-1	NA	TGCGCCAGCAGCTTGGTGGGGGGAGTATACACAGATATGCAGTATTTT	CASSLVGGVYTDMQYF
TRBJ2-3	NA	TRBV29-1	NA	TGCAGCGTTGAAGGCGTCACAGATACGCAGTATTTT	CSVEGVTDTQYF
TRBJ2-3	TRBD1	TRBV3-1	NA	TGTGCCAGCAGCATCCAACCGGGACAGGGGGGTATCGGCACAGATACGCAGTATTTT	CASSIQPGQGGIGTDTQYF
TRBJ1-5	NA	TRBV30	NA	TGTGCCTGGAGGCGAAAACGGGACAATCAGCCCCAGCATTTT	CAWRRKRDNQPQHF
TRBJ1-5	NA	TRBV4-2	NA	TGTGCCAGCAGCCAAGATCGACAGGAGGGGTATCAGCCCCAGCATTTT	CASSQDRQEGYQPQHF
TRBJ2-1	TRBD1	TRBV7-9	NA	TGTGCCAGCAGCTACAGGACAGGGGTCTACAATGAGCAGTTCTTC	CASSYRTGVYNEQFF
TRBJ2-1	TRBD2	TRBV20-1	few	TGCAGTGCGGCAGGACTAGCGGCTATTTACAATGAGCAGTTCTTC	CSAAGLAAIYNEQFF
TRBJ1-5	NA	TRBV18	NA	TGTGCCAGCTCCCACAGGGACAATCAGCCCCAGCATTTT	CASSHRDNQPQHF
TRBJ2-7	TRBD1	TRBV7-9	NA	TGTGCCAGCAGCGCGCTCGACAGGGAAGAGCAGTACTTC	CASSALDREEQYF
TRBJ1-5	TRBD1	TRBV25-1	NA	TGTGCCAGCAGTGAATATGTGACAGGGCAGCCCCAGCATTTT	CASSEYVTGQPQHF
TRBJ1-1	TRBD1	TRBV6-2/TRBV6-3	NA	TGTGCCAGCAGTTCCCTGACAGGGTGGGTGAACACTGAAGCTTTCTTT	CASSSLTGWVNTEAFF
TRBJ2-1	NA	TRBV20-1	few	TGCAGTGCTAGATTTAGTAGGGGCTCCTACAATGAGCAGTTCTTC	CSARFSRGSYNEQFF
TRBJ2-5	TRBD1	TRBV27	few	TGTGCCAGCAGTTCCTACAGGGGGCAGGGGGAGACCCAGTACTTC	CASSSYRGQGETQYF
TRBJ1-2	TRBD1	TRBV3-1	NA	TGTGCCAGCAGCCAGGGACAGAGTGAAGGCTACACCTTC	CASSQGQSEGYTF
TRBJ2-1	NA	TRBV5-1	NA	TGCGCCAGCAGCTTGGCAGTTGGCGCTCCGGGCCCCCATAGATACAATGAGCAGTTCTTC	CASSLAVGAPGPHRYNEQFF
TRBJ1-1	NA	TRBV7-2	few	TGTGCCAGCAGCTTAAGTCAGAGCACTGAAGCTTTCTTT	CASSLSQSTEAFF
TRBJ1-2	NA	TRBV20-1	few	TGCAGTGCTCCGAATCGAGGGCGCGGGGACTATGGCTACACCTTC	CSAPNRGRGDYGYTF
TRBJ2-1	NA	TRBV24-1	few	TGTGCCACCAGTGATTTGGGACCCTACAATGAGCAGTTCTTC	CATSDLGPYNEQFF
TRBJ2-7	NA	TRBV5-1	NA	TGCGCCAGCAGCGAATTACAGGGTGATCGGAATGAGCAGTACTTC	CASSELQGDRNEQYF
TRBJ1-1	NA	TRBV6-2/TRBV6-3	few	TGTGCCAGCAGTTACTCGATCGGGAATGAAGCTTTCTTT	CASSYSIGNEAFF
TRBJ2-5	NA	TRBV11-2	many	TGCGCCAGCAGCCCCTCGGGGCTCCAAGAGACCCAGTACTTC	CASSPSGLQETQYF
TRBJ2-7	NA	TRBV4-1	few	TGCGCCAGCAGCCAAGGCACGGGGACGCCAACCTACGAGCAGTACTTC	CASSQGTGTPTYEQYF
TRBJ1-2	TRBD1	TRBV27	NA	TGTGCCAGCAGTTTTTCAAGGACAGGGCGCTACACCTTC	CASSFSRTGRYTF
TRBJ2-3	TRBD1	TRBV6-6	few	TGTGCCAGCAGTCCCAGACAGGGGAATACGCAGTATTTT	CASSPRQGNTQYF
TRBJ1-2	NA	TRBV10-3	NA	TGTGCCATCAAGGGGGAGTCGGATAACTATGGCTACACCTTC	CAIKGESDNYGYTF
TRBJ2-3	NA	TRBV20-1	many	TGCAGTGCTAGCGGCCCAGATACGCAGTATTTT	CSASGPDTQYF
TRBJ1-4	NA	TRBV7-2	few	TGTGCCAGCAGCTTAGGTGGGACAACAACTAATGAAAAACTGTTTTTT	CASSLGGTTTNEKLFF
TRBJ2-3	TRBD2	TRBV7-9	few	TGTGCCAGCAGCTTATTCGGGGGGGCCGGCACAGATACGCAGTATTTT	CASSLFGGAGTDTQYF
TRBJ2-3	NA	TRBV10-3	NA	TGTGCCATCAGTCTAATTAAGGTGGGGGCAGGTTCGACAGATACGCAGTATTTT	CAISLIKVGAGSTDTQYF
TRBJ2-3	TRBD2	TRBV5-1	NA	TGCGCCAGCAGCCGAGGGACTAGCGGGGGGCATACGCAGTATTTT	CASSRGTSGGHTQYF
TRBJ1-2	NA	TRBV9	NA	TGTGCCAGCAAGCCAGCCCCTGGGTATGGCTACACCTTC	CASKPAPGYGYTF
TRBJ2-7	NA	TRBV3-1	many	TGTGCCAGCAGCCAAGGAGTCGAGCAGTACTTC	CASSQGVEQYF
TRBJ2-4	NA	TRBV7-2	NA	TGTGCCAGCAGCTCGCGGACTCGTGTAGCCAAAAACATTCAGTACTTC	CASSSRTRVAKNIQYF
TRBJ1-1	NA	TRBV5-1	NA	TGCGCCAGCAGCTTAGTCTCGGGACCGAAGAACACTGAAGCTTTCTTT	CASSLVSGPKNTEAFF
TRBJ2-1	TRBD2	TRBV6-1	few	TGTGCCAGCCGAACCCGACTAGCGGGAGACAGGAATGAGCAGTTCTTC	CASRTRLAGDRNEQFF
TRBJ1-1	TRBD1	TRBV10-3	NA	TGTGCCATCAGTGGGGACAGGGTTAACACTGAAGCTTTCTTT	CAISGDRVNTEAFF
TRBJ1-5	NA	TRBV27	once	TGTGCCAGCAGTTGGGTCGGTCAGCCCCAGCATTTT	CASSWVGQPQHF
TRBJ1-6	NA	TRBV7-2	few	TGTGCCAGCAGCCTGATGACTGACTATAATTCACCCCTCCACTTT	CASSLMTDYNSPLHF
TRBJ1-1	NA	TRBV9	few	TGTGCCAGCAGCGTAGATGGAGACACTGAAGCTTTCTTT	CASSVDGDTEAFF
TRBJ2-3	TRBD2	TRBV20-1	few	TGCAGTGCCCCGGGACTAGCGGGGCGTACTAGCACAGATACGCAGTATTTT	CSAPGLAGRTSTDTQYF
TRBJ2-5	TRBD2	TRBV9	NA	TGTGCCAGCAGCGTAGGATCCCTTTACGCGGGGGGGCTTAAGGATGAGCAGTACTTC	CASSVGSLYAGGLKDEQYF
TRBJ2-1	NA	TRBV6-5	few	TGTGCCAGCAGTTCCGGGACGCTCGCTGGAAACTCCTACAATGAGCAGTTCTTC	CASSSGTLAGNSYNEQFF
TRBJ2-2	NA	TRBV24-1	NA	TGTGCCACCACAGACACCGGGGAGCTGTTTTTT	CATTDTGELFF
TRBJ2-7	NA	TRBV5-1	NA	TGCGCCAGCAGCCACAGCGGTCCATCCTACGAGCAGTACTTC	CASSHSGPSYEQYF
TRBJ2-3	TRBD2	TRBV29-1	many	TGCAGCGTTGTTAGACTAGCGGGAGGGGAAGATACGCAGTATTTT	CSVVRLAGGEDTQYF
TRBJ2-3	TRBD2	TRBV6-5	once	TGTGCCAGCCGAAAAAGTAGCGGGCGCACAGATACGCAGTATTTT	CASRKSSGRTDTQYF
TRBJ2-7	NA	TRBV6-2/TRBV6-3	NA	TGTGCCAGCAGTTACGGCCGGCGGGGCTCCTACGAGCAGTACTTC	CASSYGRRGSYEQYF
TRBJ2-7	TRBD1	TRBV11-2	few	TGTGCCAGCAGCTTGGGACAGGCGAACTCCTACGAGCAGTACTTC	CASSLGQANSYEQYF
TRBJ1-2	NA	TRBV7-9	once	TGTGCCAGCAGCTTATCGGCGATAGGGCTCTATGGCTACACCTTC	CASSLSAIGLYGYTF
TRBJ2-7	TRBD2	TRBV6-1	NA	TGTGCCAGCAGGGCAGCGGGAGGGCCCCACAATGAGCAGTACTTC	CASRAAGGPHNEQYF
TRBJ2-7	NA	TRBV10-3	once	TGTGCCATCAGTCCGCGGGGCTCTGGGGACAATGAGCAGTACTTC	CAISPRGSGDNEQYF
TRBJ1-6	NA	TRBV21-1	NA	TGTGCCAGCAGCAATCAGAGGGGCACCTATAATTCACCCCTCCACTTT	CASSNQRGTYNSPLHF
TRBJ2-1	TRBD2	TRBV7-2	few	TGTGCCAGCAGCTTAGCGGGGGGGTGGAATGAGCAGTTCTTC	CASSLAGGWNEQFF
TRBJ2-7	NA	TRBV12-3/TRBV12-4	many	TGTGCCAGCAGTTTTACTAAATCCTACGAGCAGTACTTC	CASSFTKSYEQYF
TRBJ2-1	TRBD1	TRBV7-9	NA	TGTGCCAGCAGCTCTCTCCGGGACAGGGTAATCAATGAGCAGTTCTTC	CASSSLRDRVINEQFF